This passage covers 17 T cell receptor beta chains from one sample sequenced in a study of early T cells in non-severe SARS-CoV-2 infection. TCRdb re-called the 5' RACE reads through MiXCR, storing one row per CDR3 protein. This sample has approximately 70,000 distinct CDR3 sequences, with more than 4% found just once. Specimen: whole blood, collected at baseline. Receptor source: an adult who was a healthcare worker with PCR-confirmed SARS-CoV-2 infection or an uninfected control (not recorded which).

This clonotype was observed once. The chain couples TRBV11-2 to TRBJ2-1, with D possibly being TRBD1 (8 bases). Germline V gene lookup returns CDR1 SGHAT and CDR2 FQNNGV. V was clipped by 3 bases and J by 5 bases, with 14 bases between them. CDR3 size: 15 residues. In DNA, the CDR3 is TGTGCCAGCAGCTTCAACAGGGGGGGACACAATGAGCAGTTCTTC. Translating it yields CASSFNRGGHNEQFF.

This clonotype was counted ten times or more. V gene TRBV7-9 combines with J gene TRBJ2-1, with 10 bases matching TRBD1. Germline V gene sequence: CDR1 SEHNR, CDR2 FQNEAQ (reference sequence). V trimming: 3 bases; J trimming: 5 bases; junction bases outside the gene matches: 1. The CDR3 sequence is 14 residues long. The CDR3 loop is CASSLGTGDNEQFF. The CDR3 coding sequence is TGTGCCAGCAGCTTGGGGACAGGGGACAATGAGCAGTTCTTC.

This chain connects TRBV2 to TRBJ1-5; no clear D gene. The V gene's germline CDR1 is SNHLY and CDR2 FYNNEI. This CDR3 is 13 amino acids long. Trimming stripped 6 bases from V and 6 bases from J, with 12 bases between. CDR3 loop: CASRDGNLQPQHF. CDR3 bases: TGTGCCAGCAGAGACGGTAACCTTCAGCCCCAGCATTTT.

This clonotype appeared many times. Written as DNA, the CDR3 is TGCGCCAGCAGCCAAGACGGGACCACTGAAGCTTTCTTT. It translates to CASSQDGTTEAFF. V usage is TRBV4-1 and J usage is TRBJ1-1; possibly TRBD1 for D (5 bases). The germline V gene encodes CDR1 MGHRA and CDR2 YSYEKL. Trimming cost V 0 bases and J 4 bases, with 6 bases left between them. The length of the CDR3 is 13 residues.

This clonotype was recorded many times. The J gene is TRBJ1-2, the V gene TRBV20-1; TRBD1 is a possible D gene (5 bases). Trimming stripped 3 bases from V and 6 bases from J, with 11 bases between. CDR1 is DFQATT, CDR2 SNEGSKA, per germline (reference sequence). This CDR3 comprises 12 residues. The DNA for the CDR3 is TGCAGTGCTAGGGACCGACAGCATGGCTACACCTTC. The encoded protein is CSARDRQHGYTF.

This clonotype appeared a few times. The rearrangement links TRBV9 to TRBJ1-1; D is unresolved. The length of the CDR3 is 15 residues. Germline V CDR1 and CDR2: SGDLS, YYNGEE. V lost 0 bases, J lost 2 bases, and 11 bases lay in between. The CDR3 loop reads CASSVGAARNTEAFF. In nucleotides, the CDR3 is TGTGCCAGCAGCGTAGGGGCAGCCCGAAACACTGAAGCTTTCTTT.

This clonotype has at least ten counts. The chain employs TRBV7-6 and TRBJ2-7; D is unclear. Germline V gene sequence: CDR1 SGHVS, CDR2 FNYEAQ. Between the trimmed V and J ends, which lost 5 bases and 3 bases, there was a span of 17 bases. This CDR3 comprises 15 residues. CDR3 loop: CASSALASYNYEQYF. As DNA, the CDR3 is TGTGCCAGCAGCGCCCTCGCAAGTTATAACTACGAGCAGTACTTC.

This clonotype showed up many times. V gene TRBV28 combines with J gene TRBJ1-5; TRBD1 agrees at 8 bases. V was pared by 7 bases and J by 0 bases, with 2 bases of the junction left unmatched. Germline assignment: CDR1 MDHEN and CDR2 SYDVKM. The CDR3 has 14 amino acids. The CDR3 reads CASTGGDSNQPQHF. For the CDR3, the DNA is TGTGCCAGCACAGGGGGCGATAGCAATCAGCCCCAGCATTTT.

The chain is built from TRBV6-6 and TRBJ2-1; TRBD2 aligns across 10 bases. The CDR3 totals 15 residues. From germline, CDR1 is MNHNY and CDR2 SVGAGI (reference sequence). J was trimmed by 9 bases and V by 5 bases; bases with no gene match: 10. The CDR3 sequence is CASSLPAGGDGEQFF. The CDR3 DNA reads TGTGCCAGCAGTCTTCCAGCGGGAGGGGATGGTGAGCAGTTCTTC.

The chain joins TRBV2 to TRBJ2-1; D remains unclear. V shed 1 base and J shed 6 bases, with 4 bases lying between them. The CDR3 is 12 amino acids. In germline, CDR1 is SNHLY, CDR2 FYNNEI. The CDR3 DNA reads as TGTGCCAGCAGTGAAGGTCTCAATGAGCAGTTCTTC. This encodes CASSEGLNEQFF.

The rearrangement uses TRBV20-1 and TRBJ2-1; TRBD2 matches 16 bases. The trim removed 4 bases at V and 6 bases at J, leaving 9 bases unmatched. The CDR3 has 17 amino acids. The germline V gene has CDR1 DFQATT and CDR2 SNEGSKA (reference sequence). CDR3 in amino acids: CSAMPGLAGGPANEQFF. The CDR3 DNA is TGCAGTGCTATGCCGGGACTAGCGGGAGGGCCGGCCAATGAGCAGTTCTTC.

This clonotype has a handful of counts. The CDR3 nucleotides are TGTGCCAGCAGCACGGACGCGATCGAGCAGTACTTC. It yields the protein CASSTDAIEQYF. The V and J genes are TRBV7-9 and TRBJ2-7; D unclear. CDR1 and CDR2 (germline): SEHNR, FQNEAQ (reference sequence). V lost 5 bases to trimming and J lost 6 bases, with 11 bases between them. CDR3 size: 12 residues.

There are many counts of this clonotype. The J gene is TRBJ2-3, the V gene TRBV27; 11 bases line up with TRBD2. The J segment lost 0 bases and the V segment lost 2 bases, leaving 22 bases of the junction unmatched. CDR1 is MNHEY and CDR2 is SMNVEV in the germline V gene (reference sequence). The CDR3 length is 23 residues. The CDR3 loop reads CASSLRSNFVGLAVTNSTDTQYF. Written as DNA, the CDR3 is TGTGCCAGCAGTTTAAGGAGTAACTTTGTGGGACTAGCGGTAACGAACAGCACAGATACGCAGTATTTT.

This clonotype was seen a handful of times. The V call is TRBV5-1, the J call TRBJ2-3; TRBD2 matches at 7 bases. V lost 0 bases to trimming and J lost 4 bases; unmatched junction nucleotides: 5. The CDR3 totals 15 residues. Germline V lookup: CDR1 SGHRS, CDR2 YFSETQ. The CDR3 loop is CASSLESSGPDTQYF. CDR3 nucleotides: TGCGCCAGCAGCTTGGAGAGTAGCGGGCCAGATACGCAGTATTTT. Combining the CDR3 with reference TRBV5-1 and TRBJ2-3 gives the whole variable domain KAGVTQTPRYLIKTRGQQVTLSCSPISGHRSVSWYQQTPGQGLQFLFEYFSETQRNKGNFPGRFSGRQFSNSRSEMNVSTLELGDSALYLCASSLESSGPDTQYFGPGTRLTVL.

The gene calls are TRBV29-1 and TRBJ1-5; no reliable D call. Looked up from germline, CDR1 is SQVTM and CDR2 is ANQGSEA. The ends were cut back, 4 bases at V and 4 bases at J, with 8 bases in the middle. The CDR3 length is 12 residues. This CDR3 reads CSVVSGNQPQHF. DNA of the CDR3: TGCAGCGTTGTCTCGGGAAATCAGCCCCAGCATTTT.

This clonotype occurred many times. The chain uses TRBV28 and TRBJ2-3, with TRBD1 matching 9 bases. Germline lookup yields CDR1 MDHEN and CDR2 SYDVKM. This CDR3 is 16 amino acids long. Trimming removed 4 bases from V and 2 bases from J; junction bases left unmatched: 7. The DNA for the CDR3 is TGTGCCAGCAGTTACGCGGGACAGGGAACCACAGATACGCAGTATTTT. Encoded protein: CASSYAGQGTTDTQYF.

The V gene is TRBV5-4, the J gene TRBJ2-3; TRBD2 matches 13 bases. V lost 2 bases and J lost 8; bases outside the gene matches: 11. Germline V CDR1 and CDR2: SGHNT, YYREEE (reference sequence). This CDR3 region has 17 residues. CDR3 protein: CASSLKKLAGGFGTQYF. The CDR3 DNA reads as TGTGCCAGCAGCTTAAAGAAACTAGCGGGAGGGTTCGGTACGCAGTATTTT.